Presented here are 31 T cell receptor beta chains from one specimen sequenced in a study of cytotoxic CD8 clonotypes in ibrutinib-treated CLL. The method was immunoSEQ multiplex PCR; TCRdb's version includes in-frame clones alone and lacks a portion of them. Counted here are 250,000 to 350,000 clones, around 77% occurring once; the ten biggest clones make up about 5%. Specimen: PBMCs, collected at disease progression, from a patient treated with ibrutinib. The receptors here all came from a human donor with chronic lymphocytic leukemia.

The chain is built from TRBV7-3 and TRBJ2-1, with TRBD2 identical over 13 bases. Germline trimming cut 7 bases from V and 8 bases from J; bases unmatched to any gene: 11. The CDR3 totals 16 residues. Germline V gene lookup returns CDR1 SGHTA and CDR2 FQGTGA. The CDR3 region has the DNA TGTGCCAGCACCGTGGCCCGGACTAGCGGGGGAGATGAGCAGTTCTTC. Its protein product is CASTVARTSGGDEQFF. Using reference TRBV7-3 and TRBJ2-1 for the parts outside the CDR3, the full variable domain is GAGVSQTPSNKVTEKGKYVELRCDPISGHTALYWYRQSLGQGPEFLIYFQGTGAADDSGLPNDRFFAVRPEGSVSTLKIQRTERGDSAVYLCASTVARTSGGDEQFFGPGTRLTVL.

The chain uses TRBV27 and TRBJ1-4; D gene uncertain. The V gene lost 5 bases and the J gene lost 8 bases, with 9 bases spanning the gap. The CDR3 totals 12 residues. The germline V gene has CDR1 MNHEY and CDR2 SMNVEV (reference sequence). In nucleotides, the CDR3 is TGTGCCAGCAGTCTAGTCGGCGAAAAACTGTTTTTT. Translated: CASSLVGEKLFF.

J is TRBJ2-5 and V is TRBV29-1; D is unresolved. Germline V lookup: CDR1 SQVTM, CDR2 ANQGSEA. The CDR3 runs to 13 residues. V was pared by 4 bases and J by 4 bases, with 13 bases between. CDR3 residues: CSVAASGVETQYF. The CDR3 bases are TGCAGCGTTGCCGCCAGTGGTGTAGAGACCCAGTACTTC.

This chain uses TRBV2 with TRBJ1-5; D not certain. The V and J ends lost 2 bases and 5 bases respectively, with 16 bases between them. In germline, CDR1 is SNHLY, CDR2 FYNNEI. The CDR3 extends over 16 amino acids. Here the CDR3 reads CASSERGVRGYQPQHF. CDR3 nucleotides: TGTGCCAGCAGTGAACGTGGGGTTAGAGGCTATCAGCCCCAGCATTTT.

V is TRBV18 and J is TRBJ1-3; 7 positions match TRBD1. V gave up 2 bases and J gave up 1 base; unmatched junction bases: 2. This CDR3 has 15 amino acids. Per germline, CDR1 KGHSH and CDR2 LQKENI. In DNA form, the CDR3 reads TGTGCCAGCTCACCAAGACAGGGATCTGGAAACACCATATATTTT. Protein product: CASSPRQGSGNTIYF.

This chain uses TRBV6-5 with TRBJ2-7, with 7 bases lining up with TRBD1. CDR1 and CDR2 from the germline V gene are MNHEY and SVGAGI. This CDR3 is built from 14 residues. The V segment lost 0 bases and the J segment 9 bases; nucleotides outside the gene matches: 8. CDR3 sequence reads: CASSYSRQGRGQYF. The DNA for the CDR3 is TGTGCCAGCAGTTACTCCAGACAGGGTCGGGGGCAGTACTTC.

CDR3 DNA sequence: TGTGCCAGCAGCCTTCCCTTGGACAATGAGCAGTTCTTC. Translating it yields CASSLPLDNEQFF. This chain joins TRBV6-1 and TRBJ2-1; D remains ambiguous. The CDR3 loop spans 13 amino acids. The ends were cut back, 6 bases at V and 5 bases at J, with 11 bases in the middle. Germline V gives CDR1 MNHNS, CDR2 SASEGT.

The J gene is TRBJ1-6, the V gene TRBV5-6; D may be TRBD1 (6 bases). The CDR3 covers 18 residues. Trimming cost V 4 bases and J 10 bases, with 27 bases left between them. Germline V gene data show CDR1 as SGHDT and CDR2 as YYEEEE. The DNA for the CDR3 is TGTGCCAGCAGCCCCACGAGGACAGTCTTTACAACGAGGTCACCCCTCCACTTT. Protein sequence: CASSPTRTVFTTRSPLHF.

This chain joins TRBV6-1 and TRBJ1-2; maybe TRBD1 (5 bases). Per germline, CDR1 MNHNS and CDR2 SASEGT. The V and J ends lost 4 bases and 3 bases respectively, with 24 bases between them. The CDR3 has 18 amino acids. The DNA of the CDR3 is TGTGCCAGCAGTGTCAGTGTGGGCCGAGGGGCCGATCACTATGGCTACACCTTC. It codes for CASSVSVGRGADHYGYTF.

The J gene is TRBJ2-3, the V gene TRBV7-2; D gene ambiguous. Trimming removed 3 bases from V and 9 bases from J, with 7 bases in between. Germline V CDR1 and CDR2: SGHTA, FQGNSA. CDR3 size: 11 residues. The CDR3 loop is CASSFGTTQYF. The CDR3 coding sequence is TGTGCCAGCAGCTTTGGCACAACGCAGTATTTT.

This sequence joins TRBV7-9 and TRBJ2-2; the D gene is possibly TRBD2 (5 bases). Between the trimmed V and J ends, which lost 10 bases and 0 bases, there was a span of 15 bases. This CDR3 spans 15 amino acids. CDR1 is SEHNR and CDR2 is FQNEAQ in the germline V gene (reference sequence). CDR3 loop: CATDPSGTNTGELFF. As DNA, the CDR3 is TGTGCCACAGACCCAAGCGGAACGAACACCGGGGAGCTGTTTTTT.

This chain links TRBV11-2 with TRBJ2-1; D possibly corresponds to TRBD1 (5 bases). This CDR3 region has 14 residues. The germline V and J ends were trimmed by 5 bases and 9 bases, with 17 bases remaining between them. In germline, CDR1 is SGHAT, CDR2 FQNNGV. CDR3 in DNA: TGTGCCAGCAGCCCTGGGGCGTGGATGGCTGAGCAGTTCTTC. It specifies CASSPGAWMAEQFF.

The V gene is TRBV29-1, the J gene TRBJ2-7; D assignment may be TRBD1 or TRBD2 (5 bases each). The CDR3 loop spans 13 amino acids. Trimming pared 0 bases from V and 6 bases from J, leaving 12 bases between. Germline assignment: CDR1 SQVTM and CDR2 ANQGSEA. CDR3: CSVEETAAGEQYF. In nucleotides, the CDR3 is TGCAGCGTTGAAGAGACAGCGGCGGGCGAGCAGTACTTC.

The chain uses TRBV28 and TRBJ1-5; TRBD1 aligns across 9 bases. CDR1 and CDR2 from the germline V gene are MDHEN and SYDVKM. The CDR3 covers 16 residues. V shed 2 bases and J 6 bases; nucleotides not matched to a gene: 8. CDR3 amino acids: CASSLRGQGIGQPQHF. Written as DNA, the CDR3 is TGTGCCAGCAGTTTACGGGGACAGGGAATAGGTCAGCCCCAGCATTTT.

This clone was picked up one time. The chain joins TRBV29-1 to TRBJ1-1; no clear D gene. There are 10 residues in the CDR3. V dropped 4 bases and J dropped 6 bases, with 6 bases sitting between them. CDR1 is SQVTM, CDR2 ANQGSEA, per germline. The CDR3 is CSVVEAEAFF. CDR3 in DNA: TGCAGCGTTGTGGAGGCTGAAGCTTTCTTT.

The gene calls are TRBV21-1 and TRBJ2-5; TRBD1 is taken as the D call from the table, unchecked against the DNA. TRBV21-1 is reported as a pseudogene. CDR3 length: 17 amino acids. The CDR3 here is CASLTQDRDIREETQYF. The DNA of the CDR3 is TGTGCCAGCCTTACACAGGACAGGGACATTAGAGAAGAGACCCAGTACTTC.

The V and J genes are TRBV7-3 and TRBJ2-7; 11 bases are a match to TRBD2. The CDR3 runs 15 residues. CDR1 is SGHTA, CDR2 FQGTGA, per germline. V lost 2 bases, J lost 2 bases, and 2 bases stayed unmatched. The CDR3 nucleotides are TGTGCCAGCAGCTTACTAGCGGGAGGCACCTACGAGCAGTACTTC. This translates into CASSLLAGGTYEQYF.

The rearrangement links TRBV10-3 to TRBJ1-1; the D is unclear. V lost 4 bases and J lost 5, with 11 bases in between. The CDR3 runs 13 residues. Germline loops: CDR1 ENHRY, CDR2 SYGVKD. The CDR3 sequence is CAISGVLGTEAFF. CDR3 bases: TGTGCCATCAGTGGAGTCTTGGGGACTGAAGCTTTCTTT.

V is TRBV5-1 and J is TRBJ2-2; 8 bases align to TRBD2. Germline lookup yields CDR1 SGHRS and CDR2 YFSETQ. The J segment lost 5 bases and the V segment lost 9 bases, leaving 12 bases of the junction unmatched. This CDR3 comprises 15 residues. The CDR3 loop is CATGAGASGTGELFF. The CDR3 nucleotides are TGCGCCACAGGAGCTGGGGCTAGCGGGACCGGGGAGCTGTTTTTT.

The J gene is TRBJ2-2, the V gene TRBV10-2; 9 nucleotides agree with TRBD2. Unmatched junction bases numbered 6, after V lost 6 bases and J lost 4 bases. There are 15 residues in the CDR3. CDR1 is WSHSY and CDR2 is SAAADI in the germline V gene. The CDR3: CASRELAGSTGELFF. The CDR3 DNA is TGCGCCAGCAGAGAGCTAGCGGGGTCCACCGGGGAGCTGTTTTTT.

The CDR3 DNA reads TGTGCCAGCAGCTTCGGGTCCCTCTGGGATACGCAGTATTTT. This codes for CASSFGSLWDTQYF. The V and J genes are TRBV5-5 and TRBJ2-3; the D is unclear. V lost 2 bases and J lost 6, with 13 bases in between. CDR1 is SGHKS, CDR2 YYEKEE, per germline (reference sequence). The CDR3 loop spans 14 amino acids.

J is TRBJ2-2 and V is TRBV25-1; D remains unclear. Trimming took 5 bases from V and 3 from J, leaving 1 base between them. CDR3 length: 11 residues. Per germline, CDR1 MGHDK and CDR2 SYGVNS. The CDR3 reads CASSYTGELFF. The CDR3 bases are TGTGCCAGCAGTTACACCGGGGAGCTGTTTTTT.

CDR3 loop: CASRKTGDVQETQYF. The CDR3 nucleotides are TGTGCCAGCAGGAAGACCGGGGACGTACAAGAGACCCAGTACTTC. This chain connects TRBV6-5 to TRBJ2-5; the D gene could be TRBD1 or TRBD2 (5 bases each). The germline gives CDR1 MNHEY, CDR2 SVGAGI. The V and J ends lost 6 bases and 2 bases respectively, with 16 bases between them. There are 15 residues in the CDR3.

The V call is TRBV29-1, the J call TRBJ1-2, with D unresolved. Germline V CDR1 and CDR2: SQVTM, ANQGSEA. The CDR3 length is 12 residues. V gave up 4 bases and J gave up 2 bases, with 8 bases separating them. CDR3 sequence: CSVGAGNYGYTF. CDR3 sequence (DNA): TGCAGCGTTGGAGCAGGAAACTATGGCTACACCTTC. The full variable domain, its missing parts supplied by reference TRBV29-1 and TRBJ1-2, is SAVISQKPSRDICQRGTSLTIQCQVDSQVTMMFWYRQQPGQSLTLIATANQGSEATYESGFVIDKFPISRPNLTFSTLTVSNMSPEDSSIYLCSVGAGNYGYTFGSGTRLTVV.

The V call is TRBV19, the J call TRBJ1-1; TRBD1 might be the D (6 bases). In germline, CDR1 is LNHDA, CDR2 SQIVND (reference sequence). V was pared by 6 bases and J by 1 base, with 12 bases between. This CDR3 has 14 amino acids. The CDR3, as DNA: TGTGCCAGTAGCTTTACAGGGTCGAACACTGAAGCTTTCTTT. As protein: CASSFTGSNTEAFF. The full variable domain, its missing parts supplied by reference TRBV19 and TRBJ1-1, is DGGITQSPKYLFRKEGQNVTLSCEQNLNHDAMYWYRQDPGQGLRLIYYSQIVNDFQKGDIAEGYSVSREKKESFPLTVTSAQKNPTAFYLCASSFTGSNTEAFFGQGTRLTVV.

The chain uses TRBV19 and TRBJ1-5, with a tentative D call TRBD1 (5 bases). Trimming took off 6 bases at V and 2 bases at J, with 8 bases between the two ends. This CDR3 has 13 residues. The germline V gene encodes CDR1 LNHDA and CDR2 SQIVND (reference sequence). CDR3 in DNA: TGTGCCAGTAGCCCACAGGGCAATCAGCCCCAGCATTTT. It specifies CASSPQGNQPQHF.

In this sample, this clone turned up a few times. J is TRBJ1-2 and V is TRBV29-1; D might be TRBD1 (6 bases). CDR1 SQVTM and CDR2 ANQGSEA come from the germline V gene. V lost 6 bases to trimming and J lost 3 bases, with 14 bases between them. CDR3 length: 13 residues. The DNA for the CDR3 is TGCAGCGTCGGGACAATGTGGGACTATGGCTACACCTTC. Translated, it gives CSVGTMWDYGYTF.

The CDR3, as DNA: TGTGCCAGCAGCCGATCCGGACAGGAACTCTATGGCTACACCTTC. Encoded protein: CASSRSGQELYGYTF. The V and J genes are TRBV5-8 and TRBJ1-2; 7 bases map to TRBD1. Germline CDR1 and CDR2: SGHTS and YDEGEE. V lost 4 bases, J lost 4 bases, and 10 bases stayed unmatched. The CDR3 spans 15 residues.

Comments on this clone: A read error may produce the germline difference seen at one junction end. This chain connects TRBV9 to TRBJ1-4; tentative D call: TRBD1 (6 bases). The CDR3 runs to 14 residues. CDR1 and CDR2 (germline): SGDLS, YYNGEE. Here the CDR3 reads CASSVDRLNEKLFF. In DNA, the CDR3 is TGTGCCAGCAGCGTTGACAGGCTTAATGAGAAACTGTTTTTT. The full variable domain, with the rest looked up from reference TRBV9 and TRBJ1-4, is DSGVTQTPKHLITATGQRVTLRCSPRSGDLSVYWYQQSLDQGLQFLIQYYNGEERAKGNILERFSAQQFPDLHSELNLSSLELGDSALYFCASSVDRLNEKLFFGSGTQLSVL.

This clone was seen a few times. The chain joins TRBV9 to TRBJ2-2; 8 nucleotides align to TRBD2. Losses at the gene ends were 7 bases for V and 2 bases for J; bases not matched to a gene: 4. The CDR3 totals 14 residues. Germline loops: CDR1 SGDLS, CDR2 YYNGEE. CDR3 sequence: CASSRTSNTGELFF. In nucleotides, the CDR3 is TGTGCCAGCTCACGGACTAGCAACACCGGGGAGCTGTTTTTT.

The CDR3 spells CASSFLGTQLETQYF. Written as DNA, the CDR3 is TGTGCCAGCAGCTTTCTTGGAACCCAGTTGGAGACCCAGTACTTC. J is TRBJ2-5 and V is TRBV7-9; D remains ambiguous. V lost 3 bases and J 5 bases, leaving 16 bases between the germline ends. CDR1 and CDR2 (germline): SEHNR, FQNEAQ (reference sequence). This CDR3 contains 15 residues.